This T cell receptor (beta chain) was recorded in a study of glioma-infiltrating T cells after dendritic cell vaccination. With respect to this clone: Its antigen is as yet unknown.

Indicated time point: after dendritic cell vaccination, including at tumor progression/relapse. Trimming removed 3 bases from V and 1 base from J, with 9 bases in between. The V gene's germline CDR1 is MDHEN and CDR2 SYDVKM. The CDR3 extends over 14 amino acids. Study-level points and caveats: TCR clonality showed no direct relationship with survival.

Up to about 2 ug genomic DNA was used for TCRB CDR3 amplification. Amplification used 60 V beta primers and 13 J beta primers. Generated by immunoSEQ multiplex PCR, the TCRdb table keeps only in-frame clones and is missing some. The repertoire consists of approximately 50,000 clones, with around 91% occurring once and the leading ten covering roughly 5%. The V call is TRBV28, the J call TRBJ1-1, with D perhaps matching TRBD1 (6 bases). This specimen consisted of blood, obtained after dendritic cell vaccination. The receptor comes from a human donor with glioblastoma. In nucleotides, the CDR3 is TGTGCCAGCAGTTTGGGGGGGCCGAACACTGAAGCTTTCTTT. Protein product: CASSLGGPNTEAFF.